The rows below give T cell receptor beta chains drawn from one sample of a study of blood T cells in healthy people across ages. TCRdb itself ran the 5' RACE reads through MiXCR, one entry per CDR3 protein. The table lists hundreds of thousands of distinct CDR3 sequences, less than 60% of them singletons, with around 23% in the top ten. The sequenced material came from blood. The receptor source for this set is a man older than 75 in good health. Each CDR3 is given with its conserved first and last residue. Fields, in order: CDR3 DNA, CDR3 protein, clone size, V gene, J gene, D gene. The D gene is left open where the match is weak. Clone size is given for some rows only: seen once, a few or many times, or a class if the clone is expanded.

CDR3 DNA: TGCAGTGCTCCGGGACAGCAAAATCAGCCCCAGCATTTT
CDR3 protein: CSAPGQQNQPQHF
clone size: -
V gene: TRBV20-1
J gene: TRBJ1-5
D gene: TRBD1

CDR3 DNA: TGTGCCAGCAGCTTATTGGCCGGGACAGTCCCAATTCCGGTCTACGAGCAGTTCTTC
CDR3 protein: CASSLLAGTVPIPVYEQFF
clone size: -
V gene: TRBV7-2
J gene: TRBJ2-1
D gene: TRBD1

CDR3 DNA: TGTGCCAGCAGCTTAGTCGGGGGAGGAGGAGATACGCAGTATTTT
CDR3 protein: CASSLVGGGGDTQYF
clone size: -
V gene: TRBV7-2
J gene: TRBJ2-3
D gene: -

CDR3 DNA: TGTGCCACCAGTGATGGGGCTTCAGGGCGGGGGAGCAATGAGCAGTTCTTC
CDR3 protein: CATSDGASGRGSNEQFF
clone size: few
V gene: TRBV24-1
J gene: TRBJ2-1
D gene: TRBD2

CDR3 DNA: TGTGCCAGCAGCTCCGACAGGAACACTGAAGCTTTCTTT
CDR3 protein: CASSSDRNTEAFF
clone size: many
V gene: TRBV7-2
J gene: TRBJ1-1
D gene: -

CDR3 DNA: TGCAGTGCTAGAGATTGGGCAGGGCTAGACTTCGAGCAGTACTTC
CDR3 protein: CSARDWAGLDFEQYF
clone size: -
V gene: TRBV20-1
J gene: TRBJ2-7
D gene: -

CDR3 DNA: TGTGCCAGCAGCGAATGGGGAGGAGTCGAGAACACTGAAGCTTTCTTT
CDR3 protein: CASSEWGGVENTEAFF
clone size: -
V gene: TRBV7-2
J gene: TRBJ1-1
D gene: -

CDR3 DNA: TGTGCCAGCAGCGACCAGGGACTAGTAGCCGCGAATGAGCAGTTCTTC
CDR3 protein: CASSDQGLVAANEQFF
clone size: few
V gene: TRBV7-2
J gene: TRBJ2-1
D gene: TRBD2

CDR3 DNA: TGTGCCAGCAGTTACTTTGATAGCAATCAGCCCCAGCATTTT
CDR3 protein: CASSYFDSNQPQHF
clone size: many
V gene: TRBV6-6
J gene: TRBJ1-5
D gene: -

CDR3 DNA: TGTGCCAGCAGCCCACACGACACCGGGACAGGGTTGGATACGCAGTATTTT
CDR3 protein: CASSPHDTGTGLDTQYF
clone size: -
V gene: TRBV9
J gene: TRBJ2-3
D gene: TRBD1

CDR3 DNA: TGTGCCATCAGGGCTCAAGAGACCCAGTACTTC
CDR3 protein: CAIRAQETQYF
clone size: -
V gene: TRBV10-3
J gene: TRBJ2-5
D gene: -

CDR3 DNA: TGTGCCAGCAGTAGGGCTCGTGGGGGGCAAGAGACCCAGTACTTC
CDR3 protein: CASSRARGGQETQYF
clone size: -
V gene: TRBV12-3/TRBV12-4
J gene: TRBJ2-5
D gene: -

CDR3 DNA: TGTGCCAGCAGTTACCGGACTAGCGGGAGGGCCGGAAACATTCAGTACTTC
CDR3 protein: CASSYRTSGRAGNIQYF
clone size: many
V gene: TRBV6-6
J gene: TRBJ2-4
D gene: TRBD2

CDR3 DNA: TGCGCCAGCCTCATCGGTGCTGGGGTGGACACCGGGGAGCTGTTTTTT
CDR3 protein: CASLIGAGVDTGELFF
clone size: -
V gene: TRBV5-1
J gene: TRBJ2-2
D gene: -

CDR3 DNA: TGCGCCAGCAGCTTGATGTCTCGGGACAGGGGTTCAGCGACCCAGTACTTC
CDR3 protein: CASSLMSRDRGSATQYF
clone size: -
V gene: TRBV5-1
J gene: TRBJ2-5
D gene: TRBD1

CDR3 DNA: TGTGCCAGCAGTAAGAACAGGGAAACTGGGGCCAACGTCCTGACTTTC
CDR3 protein: CASSKNRETGANVLTF
clone size: many
V gene: TRBV6-6
J gene: TRBJ2-6
D gene: -

CDR3 DNA: TGCAGTGCCAAGGGGGCCCCCCCTCTAGATACGCAGTATTTT
CDR3 protein: CSAKGAPPLDTQYF
clone size: -
V gene: TRBV20-1
J gene: TRBJ2-3
D gene: TRBD1

CDR3 DNA: TGTGCCAGCAAGGACTTGAGGAGAGAGACCCAGTACTTC
CDR3 protein: CASKDLRRETQYF
clone size: few
V gene: TRBV3-1
J gene: TRBJ2-5
D gene: -

CDR3 DNA: TGCGCCAGCAGCCCCACCGCGGGTGGAGGGGGCTACACCTTC
CDR3 protein: CASSPTAGGGGYTF
clone size: -
V gene: TRBV5-1
J gene: TRBJ1-2
D gene: -

CDR3 DNA: TGTGCCAGCAGTCCCCTTGGGACAGGGGGCTTGAACACTGAAGCTTTCTTT
CDR3 protein: CASSPLGTGGLNTEAFF
clone size: -
V gene: TRBV27
J gene: TRBJ1-1
D gene: TRBD1

CDR3 DNA: TGTGCCAGCAGTTACCCCTTGGCTAGCGGGGTATACACCGGGGAGCTGTTTTTT
CDR3 protein: CASSYPLASGVYTGELFF
clone size: -
V gene: TRBV6-5
J gene: TRBJ2-2
D gene: TRBD2

CDR3 DNA: TGCAGTGCTAGCTGGACCTACAATGAGCAGTTCTTC
CDR3 protein: CSASWTYNEQFF
clone size: -
V gene: TRBV20-1
J gene: TRBJ2-1
D gene: -

CDR3 DNA: TGTGCCAGCAGTGCCTACTCTGGGGCCAACGTCCTGACTTTC
CDR3 protein: CASSAYSGANVLTF
clone size: -
V gene: TRBV25-1
J gene: TRBJ2-6
D gene: -

CDR3 DNA: TGCAGTGCTAAGTTTATGCCGTCTCTCAACGAGCAGTACTTC
CDR3 protein: CSAKFMPSLNEQYF
clone size: -
V gene: TRBV20-1
J gene: TRBJ2-7
D gene: -

CDR3 DNA: TGTGCCAGCAGCACCGGGACAGTTGATACGCAGTATTTT
CDR3 protein: CASSTGTVDTQYF
clone size: once
V gene: TRBV2
J gene: TRBJ2-3
D gene: TRBD1

CDR3 DNA: TGTGCCAGCAGTCCTAGCGGGACGCAAAACATTCAGTACTTC
CDR3 protein: CASSPSGTQNIQYF
clone size: -
V gene: TRBV6-2/TRBV6-3
J gene: TRBJ2-4
D gene: TRBD2